One and the same sample provided the 29 T cell receptor beta chains below, sequenced in a study of monozygotic twins with inflammatory bowel disease. TCRdb reprocessed the 5' RACE reads and keeps a single row for each CDR3 protein, giving no DNA. The sample's table shows 350,000 to 550,000 distinct CDR3 sequences. The sequenced sample was blood. These receptors were collected from a human donor with ulcerative colitis or Crohn's disease, or a healthy co-twin of an affected twin (not recorded which).

The chain is built from TRBV6-6 and TRBJ2-7. Germline V gene data show CDR1 as MNHNY and CDR2 as SVGAGI (reference sequence). This CDR3 has 14 amino acids. CDR3 sequence reads: CASSYRDRSYEQYF.

The V call is TRBV20-1, the J call TRBJ1-2. Germline CDR1 DFQATT, CDR2 SNEGSKA (reference sequence). The CDR3 is made up of 13 amino acids. The CDR3 sequence: CSAKLQGYAGYTF.

V usage is TRBV11-2 and J usage is TRBJ2-2; TCRdb calls TRBD1, which cannot be checked without DNA. Germline V gives CDR1 SGHAT, CDR2 FQNNGV. The length of the CDR3 is 13 residues. The CDR3 loop reads CASSFRVAGELFF. The full variable domain, completed using reference TRBV11-2 and TRBJ2-2, is EAGVAQSPRYKIIEKRQSVAFWCNPISGHATLYWYQQILGQGPKLLIQFQNNGVVDDSQLPKDRFSAERLKGVDSTLKIQPAKLEDSAVYLCASSFRVAGELFFGEGSRLTVL.

This rearrangement joins TRBV24-1 to TRBJ1-2; checking the TCRdb D call of TRBD1 is not possible without DNA. The length of the CDR3 is 12 residues. The germline gives CDR1 KGHDR, CDR2 SFDVKD. The CDR3 spells CATSAQGFGYTF.

V usage is TRBV7-2 and J usage is TRBJ2-6. The germline CDR1 and CDR2 sequences are SGHTA and FQGNSA. This CDR3 is built from 17 residues. The CDR3 is CASSVISRGSGANVLTF.

The CDR3 spells CASSYSGAGVGEQYF. The chain uses TRBV6-5 and TRBJ2-7; TCRdb indicates TRBD2, and absent DNA this call remains unverified. This CDR3 is 15 amino acids long. CDR1 and CDR2 (germline): MNHEY, SVGAGI.

The chain recombines TRBV7-2 with TRBJ2-3; TCRdb's D call, TRBD2, is unchecked because there is no DNA. CDR1 is SGHTA and CDR2 is FQGNSA in the germline V gene. The length of the CDR3 is 15 residues. Here the CDR3 reads CASSPLSGGTDTQYF. Using reference TRBV7-2 and TRBJ2-3 for the parts outside the CDR3, the full variable domain is GAGVSQSPSNKVTEKGKDVELRCDPISGHTALYWYRQSLGQGLEFLIYFQGNSAPDKSGLPSDRFSAERTGGSVSTLTIQRTQQEDSAVYLCASSPLSGGTDTQYFGPGTRLTVL.

The rearrangement links TRBV5-5 to TRBJ2-5; the TCRdb D gene call, TRBD1, has no DNA to confirm it. The germline gives CDR1 SGHKS, CDR2 YYEKEE (reference sequence). This CDR3 is 16 amino acids long. The CDR3 sequence: CASSKLPGQGEETQYF.

The chain is built from TRBV12-3 or TRBV12-4 and TRBJ1-6; the D call of TRBD1 rests on TCRdb alone, since no DNA is present to check it. The CDR3 covers 13 residues. The CDR3 sequence: CASSSRVGSPLHF.

This chain connects TRBV5-1 to TRBJ2-7; TCRdb's assignment of TRBD1 cannot be checked, as there is no DNA. Looked up from germline, CDR1 is SGHRS and CDR2 is YFSETQ. The CDR3 extends over 15 amino acids. CDR3: CASSDRGQGAYEQYF.

This chain uses TRBV25-1 with TRBJ2-3; TCRdb's D call of TRBD2 is untestable without DNA. The CDR3 is 16 amino acids. CDR1 MGHDK and CDR2 SYGVNS come from the germline V gene. CDR3 region: CASRAFGAGGADTQYF.

The chain joins TRBV12-3 or TRBV12-4 to TRBJ1-4. The CDR3 has 12 residues. The CDR3: CASSLGDEKLFF.

V and J are TRBV12-3 or TRBV12-4 and TRBJ1-2. The CDR3 runs 12 residues. The CDR3 loop reads CASGLLNYGYTF.

The V and J genes are TRBV12-3 or TRBV12-4 and TRBJ2-2; TCRdb reports TRBD2, a call that lacks DNA to check it against. The CDR3 is made up of 16 amino acids. CDR3 loop: CASRRPGLLNTGELFF.

V and J are TRBV12-3 or TRBV12-4 and TRBJ1-1; the D call of TRBD1 rests on TCRdb alone, since no DNA is present to check it. The CDR3 loop spans 13 amino acids. This chain's CDR3 is CASSPGGTGKAFF.

The chain couples TRBV10-3 to TRBJ2-3; TCRdb's D call, TRBD2, is unchecked because there is no DNA. Germline V gives CDR1 ENHRY, CDR2 SYGVKD. CDR3 length: 15 amino acids. CDR3 amino acids: CAINRREGLGDTQYF.

The V gene is TRBV5-1, the J gene TRBJ2-3; the TCRdb call, TRBD2, lacks DNA for checking. Germline lookup yields CDR1 SGHRS and CDR2 YFSETQ. This CDR3 has 15 amino acids. The CDR3 is CASGLAGGDTDTQYF.

This chain joins TRBV3-1 and TRBJ2-7; the TCRdb call, TRBD2, lacks DNA for checking. This CDR3 comprises 13 residues. Germline CDR1 reads LGHDT; CDR2 reads YNNKEL (reference sequence). The CDR3 spells CASSQGTRVRRYF.

This sequence joins TRBV30 and TRBJ2-1; lacking DNA, the TRBD2 call made by TCRdb goes unchecked. The length of the CDR3 is 12 residues. Germline V CDR1 and CDR2: GTSNPN, SVGIG (reference sequence). The CDR3 sequence: CAWSLAGNEQFF.

The V gene is TRBV7-2, the J gene TRBJ2-5; the TRBD2 assignment by TCRdb is unverifiable without DNA. The germline gives CDR1 SGHTA, CDR2 FQGNSA. The CDR3 length is 14 residues. CDR3 protein: CASSFTGGLETQYF.

The chain combines TRBV20-1 with TRBJ1-4; TCRdb indicates TRBD1, and absent DNA this call remains unverified. This CDR3 is built from 13 residues. Germline CDR1 and CDR2: DFQATT and SNEGSKA (reference sequence). CDR3: CSARDRRVEKLFF.

The CDR3 sequence: CATTDKHTGELIF. The V and J genes are TRBV4-1 and TRBJ2-2; TCRdb names TRBD2, which stays unverified in the absence of DNA. Germline CDR1 reads MGHRA; CDR2 reads YSYEKL. The CDR3 has 13 residues.

J is TRBJ2-6 and V is TRBV27; TCRdb outputs TRBD1, but without DNA this stays unchecked. Germline V lookup: CDR1 MNHEY, CDR2 SMNVEV (reference sequence). The CDR3 runs 18 residues. CDR3 sequence reads: CASSLAGHGASGANVLTF.

The rearrangement links TRBV5-4 to TRBJ2-1. The CDR3 runs to 17 residues. Germline loops: CDR1 SGHNT, CDR2 YYREEE (reference sequence). The CDR3 sequence is CASSLASGGSYYNEQFF. Full variable domain (outside the CDR3, taken from reference TRBV5-4 and TRBJ2-1): ETGVTQSPTHLIKTRGQQVTLRCSSQSGHNTVSWYQQALGQGPQFIFQYYREEENGRGNFPPRFSGLQFPNYSSELNVNALELDDSALYLCASSLASGGSYYNEQFFGPGTRLTVL.

The genes are TRBV9 and TRBJ2-1. Germline V lookup: CDR1 SGDLS, CDR2 YYNGEE. CDR3 length equals 15 residues. The CDR3 protein is CASSALAELGNEQFF.

The genes are TRBV4-1 and TRBJ2-7; TCRdb calls TRBD2, which cannot be checked without DNA. The CDR3 extends over 16 amino acids. Germline V gives CDR1 MGHRA, CDR2 YSYEKL. The CDR3 region is CASSLEGAGGPYEQYF.

The V and J genes are TRBV5-1 and TRBJ2-1; TCRdb indicates TRBD2, and absent DNA this call remains unverified. The CDR3 is 17 amino acids. From germline, CDR1 is SGHRS and CDR2 YFSETQ. The CDR3 region is CASSPAGGLVYGNEQFF.

The chain uses TRBV5-1 and TRBJ2-2; with no DNA, the TCRdb D assignment of TRBD1 cannot be verified. The length of the CDR3 is 16 residues. Germline values: CDR1 SGHRS, CDR2 YFSETQ. CDR3: CASSLAGTANTGELFF.

V usage is TRBV20-1 and J usage is TRBJ1-1; the TCRdb call, TRBD1, lacks DNA for checking. CDR1 is DFQATT, CDR2 SNEGSKA, per germline (reference sequence). This CDR3 has 14 residues. CDR3 loop: CSATYRGPNTEAFF.